The rows below give T cell receptor beta chains drawn from one sample of a study of a mutant IDH1 vaccine in newly diagnosed glioma. Only in-frame clones appear in the TCRdb table, and some are missing; sequencing was by immunoSEQ multiplex PCR. This table holds over 75,000 clones, 70% to 90% found once. This specimen was PBMCs, taken from a glioma patient treated with radiotherapy, temozolomide or both. These receptors all stem from a woman aged 45-59 years with glioma. The CDR3 runs from the conserved cysteine through the conserved F or W. Each record gives: J gene, V gene, D gene, clone size, CDR3 DNA, CDR3 protein. The D gene is left open where the match is weak. For some rows the clone size is stated as once, few or many, or as a class when expanded; others skip it.

j_call: TRBJ2-3; v_call: TRBV11-2; d_call: NA; clone_size: NA; cdr3_nt: TGTGCCAGCAGCTTAGCGGGATTCAGCACAGATACGCAGTATTTT; cdr3_aa: CASSLAGFSTDTQYF
j_call: TRBJ2-2; v_call: TRBV7-6; d_call: NA; clone_size: NA; cdr3_nt: TGTGCCAGCAGCTCCCGTGGTAGCGGGAACACCGGGGAGCTGTTTTTT; cdr3_aa: CASSSRGSGNTGELFF
j_call: TRBJ2-7; v_call: TRBV5-4; d_call: NA; clone_size: once; cdr3_nt: TGTGCCAGCAGCCGTAGCAGCTCCTACGGGCAGTACTTC; cdr3_aa: CASSRSSSYGQYF
j_call: TRBJ2-5; v_call: TRBV28; d_call: TRBD2; clone_size: NA; cdr3_nt: TGTGCCAGCAGATCCCCGGCTAGCGGGAAATCGCGGGAGACCCAGTACTTC; cdr3_aa: CASRSPASGKSRETQYF
j_call: TRBJ2-5; v_call: TRBV15; d_call: NA; clone_size: few; cdr3_nt: TGTGCCACCAGCAGAGCTGGAGTTAAAGAGACCCAGTACTTC; cdr3_aa: CATSRAGVKETQYF
j_call: TRBJ2-4; v_call: TRBV19; d_call: NA; clone_size: NA; cdr3_nt: TGTGCCAGTACCCTTAGTCTGGGAAACATTCAGTACTTC; cdr3_aa: CASTLSLGNIQYF
j_call: TRBJ2-5; v_call: TRBV18; d_call: NA; clone_size: NA; cdr3_nt: TGTGCCAGCTCACCACGACCGGGACTCCTATCGGAGACCCAGTACTTC; cdr3_aa: CASSPRPGLLSETQYF
j_call: TRBJ1-1; v_call: TRBV5-1; d_call: TRBD1; clone_size: once; cdr3_nt: TGCGCCAGCAGCCCCTACCGACAGGGGACTGAAGCTTTCTTT; cdr3_aa: CASSPYRQGTEAFF
j_call: TRBJ2-5; v_call: TRBV9; d_call: NA; clone_size: NA; cdr3_nt: TGTGCCAGCAGCGCCCACCACGCTCTAGGGGAGACCCAGTACTTC; cdr3_aa: CASSAHHALGETQYF
j_call: TRBJ2-1; v_call: TRBV7-7; d_call: NA; clone_size: NA; cdr3_nt: TGTGCTAGCAGCCCCGACAGTTACAATGAGCAGTTCTTC; cdr3_aa: CASSPDSYNEQFF
j_call: TRBJ2-5; v_call: TRBV2; d_call: NA; clone_size: NA; cdr3_nt: TGTGCCAGCAGTGGTTCCCGGAATCAAGAGACCCAGTACTTC; cdr3_aa: CASSGSRNQETQYF
j_call: TRBJ2-1; v_call: TRBV7-3; d_call: NA; clone_size: NA; cdr3_nt: TGTGCCAGCAGCCTCGGGGCTAGCAATGAGCAGTTCTTC; cdr3_aa: CASSLGASNEQFF
j_call: TRBJ2-3; v_call: TRBV7-9; d_call: NA; clone_size: NA; cdr3_nt: TGTGCCAGCAGCCTCCCGACGGGGCTAGCCCGCACAGATACGCAGTATTTT; cdr3_aa: CASSLPTGLARTDTQYF
j_call: TRBJ2-7; v_call: TRBV6-5; d_call: NA; clone_size: NA; cdr3_nt: TGTGCCAGCAGGCCGAGGAGGACAGTCTACGAGCAGTACTTC; cdr3_aa: CASRPRRTVYEQYF
j_call: TRBJ2-1; v_call: TRBV5-1; d_call: TRBD2; clone_size: NA; cdr3_nt: TGCGCCAGCAGCAAGATCAGCGGGAGCTTCAATGAGCAGTTCTTC; cdr3_aa: CASSKISGSFNEQFF
j_call: TRBJ1-6; v_call: TRBV27; d_call: NA; clone_size: NA; cdr3_nt: TGTGCCAGTAGTTTCTATAATTCACCCCTCCACTTT; cdr3_aa: CASSFYNSPLHF
j_call: TRBJ1-5; v_call: TRBV28; d_call: NA; clone_size: NA; cdr3_nt: TGTGCCAGCAGAAGGGGCATTCAGCCCCAGCATTTT; cdr3_aa: CASRRGIQPQHF
j_call: TRBJ2-7; v_call: TRBV9; d_call: TRBD2; clone_size: NA; cdr3_nt: TGTGCCAGCAGCGTAGGGACTAGTGACTCCTACGAGCAGTACTTC; cdr3_aa: CASSVGTSDSYEQYF
j_call: TRBJ1-2; v_call: TRBV6-4; d_call: NA; clone_size: NA; cdr3_nt: TGTGCCAGCAGTGACGAAGGGATTGGGGGCTACACCTTC; cdr3_aa: CASSDEGIGGYTF
j_call: TRBJ2-7; v_call: TRBV6-6; d_call: NA; clone_size: NA; cdr3_nt: TGTGCCAGCAGTCGGACAACTTCCTACGAGCAGTACTTC; cdr3_aa: CASSRTTSYEQYF
j_call: TRBJ2-5; v_call: TRBV6-5; d_call: TRBD2; clone_size: NA; cdr3_nt: TGTGCCAGCAGTTACTGGCTAGCGGGAGGGGAGACCCAGTACTTC; cdr3_aa: CASSYWLAGGETQYF
j_call: TRBJ1-3; v_call: TRBV30; d_call: NA; clone_size: NA; cdr3_nt: TGTGCCAGCGAGGAGGGGTCTGGAAACACCATATATTTT; cdr3_aa: CASEEGSGNTIYF
j_call: TRBJ1-4; v_call: TRBV18; d_call: NA; clone_size: NA; cdr3_nt: TGTGCCAGCTCACCAACGCCGGGGACGGGTAATGAAAAACTGTTTTTT; cdr3_aa: CASSPTPGTGNEKLFF
j_call: TRBJ2-7; v_call: TRBV6-5; d_call: TRBD2; clone_size: NA; cdr3_nt: TGTGCCAGCAGAAGACTAGCGACCTCGGAGCAGTACTTC; cdr3_aa: CASRRLATSEQYF
j_call: TRBJ2-7; v_call: TRBV11-2; d_call: TRBD2; clone_size: NA; cdr3_nt: TGTGCCAGCAGGCTTAGGGTGGGGACTAGCGGGTACGAGCAGTACTTC; cdr3_aa: CASRLRVGTSGYEQYF
j_call: TRBJ2-3; v_call: TRBV11-2; d_call: NA; clone_size: NA; cdr3_nt: TGTGCCAGCAGCTTACCGGGCGGCGATACGCAGTATTTT; cdr3_aa: CASSLPGGDTQYF
j_call: TRBJ2-7; v_call: TRBV7-6; d_call: NA; clone_size: NA; cdr3_nt: TGTGCCAGCAGCTTAGACCAGGGTGCGGGTGAGCAGTACTTC; cdr3_aa: CASSLDQGAGEQYF
j_call: TRBJ2-2; v_call: TRBV19; d_call: NA; clone_size: NA; cdr3_nt: TGTGCCAGTAGTGACCAAGGGGCCTTTAAGACCGGGGAGCTGTTTTTT; cdr3_aa: CASSDQGAFKTGELFF
j_call: TRBJ2-6; v_call: TRBV19; d_call: TRBD1; clone_size: NA; cdr3_nt: TGTGCCAGTAGTCGGGACAGTGTCTCTGGGGCCAACGTCCTGACTTTC; cdr3_aa: CASSRDSVSGANVLTF
j_call: TRBJ2-1; v_call: TRBV6-6; d_call: TRBD1; clone_size: NA; cdr3_nt: TGTGCCAGCAGTTACTACAGCCGGGACAGGGACAATGAGCAGTTCTTC; cdr3_aa: CASSYYSRDRDNEQFF
j_call: TRBJ1-2; v_call: TRBV18; d_call: TRBD1; clone_size: NA; cdr3_nt: TGTGCCAGCTCCCCCTATCAGGGGGCCTCAGTCGCTAACTATGGCTACACCTTC; cdr3_aa: CASSPYQGASVANYGYTF
j_call: TRBJ1-3; v_call: TRBV5-4; d_call: TRBD1; clone_size: NA; cdr3_nt: TGTGCCAGCAGCGCGGGACAGGGGGCAGGAAACACCATATATTTT; cdr3_aa: CASSAGQGAGNTIYF
j_call: TRBJ2-7; v_call: TRBV28; d_call: NA; clone_size: NA; cdr3_nt: TGTGCCAGCAGGGGGGACTTCACTCACGAGCAGTACTTC; cdr3_aa: CASRGDFTHEQYF
j_call: TRBJ2-1; v_call: TRBV19; d_call: NA; clone_size: NA; cdr3_nt: TGTGCCAGTAGAGAGACTAGACCGTACAATGAGCAGTTCTTC; cdr3_aa: CASRETRPYNEQFF
j_call: TRBJ2-2; v_call: TRBV11-2; d_call: NA; clone_size: NA; cdr3_nt: TGTGCCAGCAGCTTACGGCTCGGGGAGCTGTTTTTT; cdr3_aa: CASSLRLGELFF
j_call: TRBJ1-5; v_call: TRBV7-2; d_call: NA; clone_size: NA; cdr3_nt: TGTGCCAGCAGCTTAGGACCCAGGGCCAGTAATCAGCCCCAGCATTTT; cdr3_aa: CASSLGPRASNQPQHF
j_call: TRBJ2-7; v_call: TRBV5-1; d_call: TRBD2; clone_size: NA; cdr3_nt: TGCGCCAGCAGCGTGACTAGCGGGAGATCCTACGAGCAGTACTTC; cdr3_aa: CASSVTSGRSYEQYF
j_call: TRBJ2-3; v_call: TRBV6-4; d_call: TRBD2; clone_size: NA; cdr3_nt: TGTGCCAGCAGGCCGGGACTAGCTGAAACAGATACGCAGTATTTT; cdr3_aa: CASRPGLAETDTQYF
j_call: TRBJ2-3; v_call: TRBV7-2; d_call: NA; clone_size: NA; cdr3_nt: TGTGCCAGCAGCTTAGAACCCCCGGGAGCAACGCAGTATTTT; cdr3_aa: CASSLEPPGATQYF
j_call: TRBJ2-7; v_call: TRBV29-1; d_call: TRBD1; clone_size: NA; cdr3_nt: TGTAGCGTTATTGCCGGGACAGCCCTCTACGAGCAGTACTTC; cdr3_aa: CSVIAGTALYEQYF
j_call: TRBJ2-2; v_call: TRBV27; d_call: TRBD2; clone_size: NA; cdr3_nt: TGTGCCAGCTCGGGCGGCGGGAGGGGGGTCGGGGAGCTGTTTTTT; cdr3_aa: CASSGGGRGVGELFF
j_call: TRBJ1-2; v_call: TRBV28; d_call: NA; clone_size: NA; cdr3_nt: TGTGCCAGCGCGGCAGCTCGATTTCTCTATGGCTACACCTTC; cdr3_aa: CASAAARFLYGYTF
j_call: TRBJ2-7; v_call: TRBV7-6; d_call: TRBD1; clone_size: NA; cdr3_nt: TGTGCCAGCAGCTTAGATAGTGGACAGGGTTATTACGAGCAGTACTTC; cdr3_aa: CASSLDSGQGYYEQYF
j_call: TRBJ2-5; v_call: TRBV28; d_call: TRBD2; clone_size: NA; cdr3_nt: TGTGCCAGCAGTTTATGGACTAGCGGGAGGGCGGAGACCCAGTACTTC; cdr3_aa: CASSLWTSGRAETQYF
j_call: TRBJ2-1; v_call: TRBV11-2; d_call: NA; clone_size: NA; cdr3_nt: TGTGCCAGCAGCTTGGGTGCCCGCCGGGATGAGCAGTTCTTC; cdr3_aa: CASSLGARRDEQFF